This T cell receptor (beta chain) is from a study of shared clonotypes between healthy human individuals. Looking at the study overall: Two women and a few men aged 18 to 49 made up the donors. Study conclusions and caveats: Of the naive CD4 clonotypes, approximately 5% were shared across a handful of donors. Non-shared clonotypes displayed generation probabilities falling below those of clonotypes present in all four donors.

The sample holds a few counts of this clone. The antigen is undetermined. This CDR3 region has 11 residues. Germline CDR1 reads SGHRS; CDR2 reads YFSETQ. V was cut by 7 bases and J by 12 bases, with 16 bases left in between. Repertoires were generated with immunoSEQ multiplex PCR, while TCRdb's copy carries only in-frame clones and drops some. The table has 1.4 million to 1.5 million clones, over 95% seen once. The sequenced sample was naive CD4+ T cells sorted from blood. Subset specified: CD45RA+ positively selected. The TCR sequence derives from a man under 40 in good health. The rearrangement uses TRBV5-1 and TRBJ1-2, with D possibly TRBD1 on 5 matching bases. CDR3 amino acids: CASGDPEFHTF. The CDR3 region has the DNA TGCGCCAGCGGGGACCCGGAGTTTCACACCTTC.